One sample yielded the 2 T cell receptor beta chains listed below, sequenced in a study of blood T cell repertoires in COVID-19. TCRdb's table, derived via immunoSEQ multiplex PCR, lists solely in-frame clones and lacks some. This sample carries approximately 180,000 clones, about 87% of them seen once, and the ten largest clones take around 13%. Material for sequencing was peripheral blood. The receptors were sampled from an older woman with COVID-19, enrolled during active disease.

The CDR3 nucleotides are TGTGCCATCAGTGAGTCAGCGACTAAAAGCTCCTACGAGCAGTACTTC. Residues: CAISESATKSSYEQYF. The chain joins TRBV10-3 to TRBJ2-7; possibly TRBD2 for D (5 bases). This CDR3 is 16 amino acids long. Germline values: CDR1 ENHRY, CDR2 SYGVKD. Trimming left V 0 bases short and J 0 bases short, with 12 bases between.

The J gene is TRBJ2-1, the V gene TRBV9; a weak D match, TRBD2 (6 bases). CDR1 is SGDLS, CDR2 YYNGEE, per germline. Trimming pared 0 bases from V and 6 bases from J, leaving 13 bases between. CDR3 size: 15 residues. The CDR3 region has the DNA TGTGCCAGCAGCGTAGTGGGGGAGGCCTCCAATGAGCAGTTCTTC. It encodes CASSVVGEASNEQFF.